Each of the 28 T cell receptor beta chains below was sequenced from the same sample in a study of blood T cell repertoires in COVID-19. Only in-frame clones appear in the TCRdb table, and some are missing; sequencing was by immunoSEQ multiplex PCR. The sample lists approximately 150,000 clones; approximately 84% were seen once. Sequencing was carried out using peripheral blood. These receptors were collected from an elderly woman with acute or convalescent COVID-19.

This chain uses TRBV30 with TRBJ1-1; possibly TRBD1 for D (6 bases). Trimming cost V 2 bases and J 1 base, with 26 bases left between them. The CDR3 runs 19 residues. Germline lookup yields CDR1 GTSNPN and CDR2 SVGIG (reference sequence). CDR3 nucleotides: TGTGCCTGGAGTCCGCAGGGGACACTTCAAGTGGGGAAGAACACTGAAGCTTTCTTT. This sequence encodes CAWSPQGTLQVGKNTEAFF.

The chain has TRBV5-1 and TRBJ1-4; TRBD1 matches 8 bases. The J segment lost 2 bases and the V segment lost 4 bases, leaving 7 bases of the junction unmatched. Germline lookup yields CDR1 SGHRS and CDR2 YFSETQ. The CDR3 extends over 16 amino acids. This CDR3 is CASSRQTGVTNEKLFF. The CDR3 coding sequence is TGCGCCAGCAGCCGCCAGACAGGGGTCACTAATGAAAAACTGTTTTTT.

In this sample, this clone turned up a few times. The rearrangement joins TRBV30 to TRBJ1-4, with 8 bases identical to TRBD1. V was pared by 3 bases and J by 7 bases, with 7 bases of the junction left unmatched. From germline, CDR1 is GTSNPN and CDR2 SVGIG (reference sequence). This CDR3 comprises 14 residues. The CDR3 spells CAWSEGQGIEKLFF. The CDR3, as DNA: TGTGCCTGGAGCGAAGGACAGGGAATTGAAAAACTGTTTTTT.

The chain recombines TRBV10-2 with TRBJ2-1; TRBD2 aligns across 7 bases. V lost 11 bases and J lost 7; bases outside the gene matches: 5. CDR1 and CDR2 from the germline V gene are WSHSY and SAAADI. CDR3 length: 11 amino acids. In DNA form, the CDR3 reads TGCGCCGCCGGGGGGTCGAATGAGCAGTTCTTC. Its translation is CAAGGSNEQFF.

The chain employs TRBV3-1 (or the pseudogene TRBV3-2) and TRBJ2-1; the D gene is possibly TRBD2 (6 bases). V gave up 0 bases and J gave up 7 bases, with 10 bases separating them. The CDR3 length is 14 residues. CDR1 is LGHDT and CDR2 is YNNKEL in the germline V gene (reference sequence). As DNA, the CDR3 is TGTGCCAGCAGCCAAGATCTCGGGAGTAATGAGCAGTTCTTC. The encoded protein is CASSQDLGSNEQFF.

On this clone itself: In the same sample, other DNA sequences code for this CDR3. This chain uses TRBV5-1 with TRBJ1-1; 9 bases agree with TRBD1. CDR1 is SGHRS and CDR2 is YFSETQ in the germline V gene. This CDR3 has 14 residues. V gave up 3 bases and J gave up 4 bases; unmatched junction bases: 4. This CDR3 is CASSWGQGGTEAFF. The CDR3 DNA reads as TGCGCCAGCAGCTGGGGACAGGGAGGCACTGAAGCTTTCTTT.

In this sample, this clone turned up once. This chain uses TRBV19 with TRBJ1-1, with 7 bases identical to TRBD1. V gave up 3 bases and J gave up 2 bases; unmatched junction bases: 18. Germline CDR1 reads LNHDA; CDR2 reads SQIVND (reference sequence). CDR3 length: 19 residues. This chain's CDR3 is CASSMGVLGGGAGNTEAFF. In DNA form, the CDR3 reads TGTGCCAGTAGTATGGGGGTTTTAGGAGGGGGCGCAGGAAACACTGAAGCTTTCTTT.

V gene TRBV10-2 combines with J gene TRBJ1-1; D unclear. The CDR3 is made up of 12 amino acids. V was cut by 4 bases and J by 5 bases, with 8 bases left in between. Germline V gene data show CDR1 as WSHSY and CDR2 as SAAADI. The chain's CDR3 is CASSGAFTEAFF. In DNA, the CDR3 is TGCGCCAGCAGTGGCGCTTTTACTGAAGCTTTCTTT.

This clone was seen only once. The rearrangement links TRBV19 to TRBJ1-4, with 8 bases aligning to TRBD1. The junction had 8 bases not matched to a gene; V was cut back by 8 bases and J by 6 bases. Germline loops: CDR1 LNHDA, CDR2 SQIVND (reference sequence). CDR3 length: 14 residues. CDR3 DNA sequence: TGTGCCAGTGCAGGGGGCGCAAGGGATGAAAAACTGTTTTTT. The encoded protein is CASAGGARDEKLFF.

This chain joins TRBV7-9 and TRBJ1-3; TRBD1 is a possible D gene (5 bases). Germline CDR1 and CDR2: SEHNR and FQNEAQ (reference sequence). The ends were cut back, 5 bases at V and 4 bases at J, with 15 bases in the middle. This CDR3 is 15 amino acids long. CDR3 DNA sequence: TGTGCCAGCAGCCCACGAGGCGGGGACGGAAACACCATATATTTT. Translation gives CASSPRGGDGNTIYF.

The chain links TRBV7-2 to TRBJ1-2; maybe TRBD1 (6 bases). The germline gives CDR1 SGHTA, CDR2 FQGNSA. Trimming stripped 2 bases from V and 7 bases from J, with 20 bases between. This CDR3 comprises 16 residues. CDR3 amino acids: CASSLILGQGMSGYTF. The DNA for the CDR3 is TGTGCCAGCAGCTTAATTTTGGGGCAGGGGATGAGTGGCTACACCTTC. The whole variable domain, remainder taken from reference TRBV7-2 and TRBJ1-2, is GAGVSQSPSNKVTEKGKDVELRCDPISGHTALYWYRQSLGQGLEFLIYFQGNSAPDKSGLPSDRFSAERTGGSVSTLTIQRTQQEDSAVYLCASSLILGQGMSGYTFGSGTRLTVV.

As DNA, the CDR3 is TGTGCCAGCACCGTGGAGGGGCTCAACTATGGCTACACCTTC. Protein product: CASTVEGLNYGYTF. The rearrangement uses TRBV2 and TRBJ1-2; tentative D call: TRBD1 (5 bases). The V end was cut by 7 bases, the J end by 2 bases, with 14 bases between. Germline-derived CDR1 and CDR2 are SNHLY and FYNNEI. This CDR3 region has 14 residues.

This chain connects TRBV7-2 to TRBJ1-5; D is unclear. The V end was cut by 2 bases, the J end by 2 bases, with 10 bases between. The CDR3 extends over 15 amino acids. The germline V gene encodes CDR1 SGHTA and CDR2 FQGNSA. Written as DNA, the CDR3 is TGTGCCAGCAGCTTATTTGAGGGAGGCAATCAGCCCCAGCATTTT. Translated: CASSLFEGGNQPQHF.

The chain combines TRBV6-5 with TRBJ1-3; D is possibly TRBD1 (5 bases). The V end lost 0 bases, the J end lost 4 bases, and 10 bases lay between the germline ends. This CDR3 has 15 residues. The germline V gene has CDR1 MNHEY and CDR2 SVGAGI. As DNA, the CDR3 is TGTGCCAGCAGTTACTCCGGGGGTGCCGGAAACACCATATATTTT. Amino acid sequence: CASSYSGGAGNTIYF.

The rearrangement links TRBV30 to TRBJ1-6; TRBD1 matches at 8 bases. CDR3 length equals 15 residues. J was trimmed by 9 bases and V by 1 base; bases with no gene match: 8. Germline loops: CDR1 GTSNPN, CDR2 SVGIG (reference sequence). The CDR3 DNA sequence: TGTGCCTGGAGTGCCGACAGGGGAATGGGTTCACCCCTCCACTTT. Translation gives CAWSADRGMGSPLHF.

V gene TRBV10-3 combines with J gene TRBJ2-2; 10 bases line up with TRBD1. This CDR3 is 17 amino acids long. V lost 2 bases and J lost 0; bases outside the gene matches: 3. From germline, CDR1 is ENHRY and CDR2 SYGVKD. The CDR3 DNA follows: TGTGCCATCAGTGAGCCGGGACAGGGGCCGAACACCGGGGAGCTGTTTTTT. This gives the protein CAISEPGQGPNTGELFF.

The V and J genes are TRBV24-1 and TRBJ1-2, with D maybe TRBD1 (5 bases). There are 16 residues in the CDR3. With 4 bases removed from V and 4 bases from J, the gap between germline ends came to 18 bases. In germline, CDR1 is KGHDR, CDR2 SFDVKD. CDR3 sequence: CATSDRPGYPSYGYTF. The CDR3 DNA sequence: TGTGCCACCAGTGACCGTCCAGGGTACCCTAGCTATGGCTACACCTTC.

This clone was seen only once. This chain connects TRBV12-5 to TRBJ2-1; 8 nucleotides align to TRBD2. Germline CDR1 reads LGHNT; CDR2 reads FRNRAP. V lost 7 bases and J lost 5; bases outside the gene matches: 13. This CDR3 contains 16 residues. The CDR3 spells CASDPAPGGPHNEQFF. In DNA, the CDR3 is TGTGCTAGTGATCCCGCGCCGGGAGGGCCTCACAATGAGCAGTTCTTC.

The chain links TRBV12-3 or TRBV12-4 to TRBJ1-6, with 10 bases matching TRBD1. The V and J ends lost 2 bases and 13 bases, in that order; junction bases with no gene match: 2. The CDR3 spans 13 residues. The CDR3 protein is CASSLSDRGPLHF. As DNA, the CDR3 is TGTGCCAGCAGTTTATCGGACAGGGGGCCCCTCCACTTT.

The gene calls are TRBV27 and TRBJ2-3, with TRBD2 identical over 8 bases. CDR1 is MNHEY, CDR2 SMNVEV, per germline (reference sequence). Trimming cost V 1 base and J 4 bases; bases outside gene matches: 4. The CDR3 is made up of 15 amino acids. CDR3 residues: CASSLFGTRADTQYF. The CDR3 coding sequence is TGTGCCAGCAGTTTATTTGGGACTAGGGCAGATACGCAGTATTTT.

For the CDR3, the DNA is TGTGCCAGCAGCCCCCCTGCGGGACGCGGGAACACTGAAGCTTTCTTT. Encoded protein: CASSPPAGRGNTEAFF. This chain uses TRBV11-2 with TRBJ1-1, with D perhaps matching TRBD1 (5 bases). Deletions cut 5 bases from V and 1 base from J, with 17 bases between. The CDR3 runs to 16 residues. In germline, CDR1 is SGHAT, CDR2 FQNNGV. The variable domain in full, with the rest retrieved from reference TRBV11-2 and TRBJ1-1, is EAGVAQSPRYKIIEKRQSVAFWCNPISGHATLYWYQQILGQGPKLLIQFQNNGVVDDSQLPKDRFSAERLKGVDSTLKIQPAKLEDSAVYLCASSPPAGRGNTEAFFGQGTRLTVV.

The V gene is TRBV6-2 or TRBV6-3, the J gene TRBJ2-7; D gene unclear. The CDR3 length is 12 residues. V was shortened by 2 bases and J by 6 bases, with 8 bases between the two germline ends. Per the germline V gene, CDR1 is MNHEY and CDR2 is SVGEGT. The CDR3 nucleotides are TGTGCCAGCAGTTACAGCGCTCTCGAGCAGTACTTC. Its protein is CASSYSALEQYF.

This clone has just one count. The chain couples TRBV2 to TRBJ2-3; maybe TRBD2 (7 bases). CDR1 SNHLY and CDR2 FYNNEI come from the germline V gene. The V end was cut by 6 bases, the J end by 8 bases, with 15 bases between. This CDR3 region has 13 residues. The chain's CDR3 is CASSSGLGGTQYF. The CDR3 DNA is TGTGCCAGCAGCTCCGGACTAGGGGGTACGCAGTATTTT.

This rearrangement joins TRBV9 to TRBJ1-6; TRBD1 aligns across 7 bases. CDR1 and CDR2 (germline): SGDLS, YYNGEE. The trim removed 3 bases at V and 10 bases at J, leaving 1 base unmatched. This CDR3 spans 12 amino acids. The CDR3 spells CASSAQGSPLHF. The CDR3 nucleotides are TGTGCCAGCAGCGCACAGGGGTCACCCCTCCACTTT. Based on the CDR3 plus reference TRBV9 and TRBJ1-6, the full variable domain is DSGVTQTPKHLITATGQRVTLRCSPRSGDLSVYWYQQSLDQGLQFLIQYYNGEERAKGNILERFSAQQFPDLHSELNLSSLELGDSALYFCASSAQGSPLHFGNGTRLTVT.

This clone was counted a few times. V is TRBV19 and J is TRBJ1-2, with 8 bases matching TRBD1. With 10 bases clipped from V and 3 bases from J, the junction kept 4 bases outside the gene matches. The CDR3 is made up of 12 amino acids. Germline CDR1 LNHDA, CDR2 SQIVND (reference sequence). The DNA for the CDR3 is TGTGCCACTAAGACAGGGGACTATGGCTACACCTTC. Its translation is CATKTGDYGYTF.

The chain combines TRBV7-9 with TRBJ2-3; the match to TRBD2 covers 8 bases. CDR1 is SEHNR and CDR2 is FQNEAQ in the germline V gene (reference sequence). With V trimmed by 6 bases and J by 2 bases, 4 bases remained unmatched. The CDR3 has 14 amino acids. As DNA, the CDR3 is TGTGCCAGCAGAATTAGCGGGACCACAGATACGCAGTATTTT. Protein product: CASRISGTTDTQYF.

In nucleotides, the CDR3 is TGTGCCAGCAGCACCCTGGCGGGAAGCTCCTACGAGCAGTACTTC. Amino acid sequence: CASSTLAGSSYEQYF. The chain uses TRBV7-2 and TRBJ2-7, with a tentative D call TRBD2 (6 bases). The V and J ends lost 5 bases and 0 bases respectively, with 14 bases between them. The CDR3 runs 15 residues. The germline V gene has CDR1 SGHTA and CDR2 FQGNSA.

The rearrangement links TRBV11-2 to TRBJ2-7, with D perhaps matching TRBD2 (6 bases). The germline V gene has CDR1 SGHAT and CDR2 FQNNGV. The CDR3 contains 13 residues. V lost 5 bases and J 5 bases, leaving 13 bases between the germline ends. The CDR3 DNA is TGTGCCAGCAGCCGGGCGGGGCCCGACGAGCAGTACTTC. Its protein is CASSRAGPDEQYF.